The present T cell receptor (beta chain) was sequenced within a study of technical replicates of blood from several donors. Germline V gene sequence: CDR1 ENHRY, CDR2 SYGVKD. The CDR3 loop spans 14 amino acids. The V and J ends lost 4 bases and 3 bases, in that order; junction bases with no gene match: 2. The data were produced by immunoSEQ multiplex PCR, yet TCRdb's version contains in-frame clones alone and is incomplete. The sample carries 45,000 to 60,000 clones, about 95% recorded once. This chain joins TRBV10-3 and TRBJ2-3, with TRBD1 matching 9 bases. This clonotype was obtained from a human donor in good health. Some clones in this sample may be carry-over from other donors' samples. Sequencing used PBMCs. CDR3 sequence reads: CAISGQGGTDTQYF. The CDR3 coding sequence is TGTGCCATCAGTGGACAGGGGGGGACAGATACGCAGTATTTT.